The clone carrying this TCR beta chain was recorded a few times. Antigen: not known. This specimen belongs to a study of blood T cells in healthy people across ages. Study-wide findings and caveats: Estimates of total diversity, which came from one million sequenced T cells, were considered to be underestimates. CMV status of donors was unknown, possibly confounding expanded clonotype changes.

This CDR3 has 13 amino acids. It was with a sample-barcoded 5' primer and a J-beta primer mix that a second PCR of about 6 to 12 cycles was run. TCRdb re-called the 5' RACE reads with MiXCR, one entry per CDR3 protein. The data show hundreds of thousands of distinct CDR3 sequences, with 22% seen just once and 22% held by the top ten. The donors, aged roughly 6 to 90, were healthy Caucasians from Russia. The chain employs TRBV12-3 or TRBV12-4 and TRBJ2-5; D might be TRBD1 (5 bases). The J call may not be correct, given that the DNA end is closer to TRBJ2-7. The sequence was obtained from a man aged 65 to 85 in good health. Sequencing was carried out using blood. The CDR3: CASSYTGVHEQYF. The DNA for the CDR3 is TGTGCCAGCAGCTATACAGGAGTCCACGAGCAGTACTTC.